These 11 T cell receptor beta chains were all obtained from the same sample, sequenced in a study of shared clonotypes between healthy human individuals. The table came from immunoSEQ multiplex PCR; TCRdb's copy has only in-frame clones and leaves some out. The sample records some 2 million clones, 85% to 95% being singletons. Sequenced: naive CD4+ T cells sorted from blood. Described subset: CD45RA+ positively selected. These receptors came from a man between 18 and 35 years old in good health.

The rearrangement uses TRBV6-6 and TRBJ2-3; 11 nucleotides align to TRBD2. This CDR3 is built from 15 residues. The J segment lost 3 bases and the V segment lost 7 bases, leaving 6 bases of the junction unmatched. Germline CDR1 MNHNY, CDR2 SVGAGI (reference sequence). The chain's CDR3 is CASTKLAGVTDTQYF. CDR3 nucleotide sequence: TGTGCCAGCACCAAACTAGCGGGAGTGACAGATACGCAGTATTTT.

The genes are TRBV7-9 and TRBJ1-1, with D perhaps TRBD1 (5 bases). The CDR3 sequence is 14 residues long. The V gene's germline CDR1 is SEHNR and CDR2 FQNEAQ (reference sequence). Trimming took 3 bases from V and 6 from J, leaving 14 bases between them. Here the CDR3 reads CASSLGPGDAEAFF. CDR3 nucleotides: TGTGCCAGCAGCTTGGGCCCCGGGGACGCTGAAGCTTTCTTT.

The chain links TRBV19 to TRBJ1-4, with a tentative D call TRBD1 (6 bases). Germline lookup yields CDR1 LNHDA and CDR2 SQIVND (reference sequence). The ends were cut back, 4 bases at V and 13 bases at J, with 19 bases in the middle. The CDR3 loop spans 14 amino acids. In DNA form, the CDR3 reads TGTGCCAGTAGTACCGGGACATGGGACCGACCACTGTTTTTT. Translated: CASSTGTWDRPLFF.

The CDR3 DNA follows: TGCGCCAGCAGCCAAGATCTCCAGCCAGCCACGGGAGAGACCCAGTACTTC. Translating gives CASSQDLQPATGETQYF. The chain carries TRBV4-1 and TRBJ2-5, with D unresolved. Trimming pared 0 bases from V and 4 bases from J, leaving 18 bases between. Germline CDR1 reads MGHRA; CDR2 reads YSYEKL. The CDR3 is made up of 17 amino acids.

The chain links TRBV7-2 to TRBJ1-5, with a weak D call TRBD1 (5 bases). CDR3 size: 17 residues. Germline V CDR1 and CDR2: SGHTA, FQGNSA. V was trimmed by 4 bases and J by 3 bases, leaving 19 bases between them. CDR3 sequence: CASSSAASPGPNQPQHF. CDR3 nucleotides: TGTGCCAGCAGCTCAGCCGCTTCCCCAGGGCCCAATCAGCCCCAGCATTTT.

The CDR3 loop reads CASSSFGVYQETQYF. CDR3 nucleotides: TGTGCCAGCAGCTCTTTTGGGGTTTACCAAGAGACCCAGTACTTC. The rearrangement links TRBV11-2 to TRBJ2-5; D remains ambiguous. This CDR3 has 15 amino acids. V was clipped by 4 bases and J by 0 bases, with 12 bases between them. The germline CDR1 and CDR2 sequences are SGHAT and FQNNGV.

The rearrangement uses TRBV6-5 and TRBJ2-5; a possible D gene is TRBD2 (5 bases). Germline assignment: CDR1 MNHEY and CDR2 SVGAGI. The CDR3 has 15 residues. The V gene lost 0 bases and the J gene lost 1 base, with 9 bases spanning the gap. The CDR3 DNA reads as TGTGCCAGCAGTTACTCTCCGGGGAGCCAAGAGACCCAGTACTTC. Translation: CASSYSPGSQETQYF.

The gene calls are TRBV28 and TRBJ1-1; 9 nucleotides match TRBD1. In germline, CDR1 is MDHEN, CDR2 SYDVKM. The CDR3 sequence is 15 residues long. V lost 7 bases, J lost 5 bases, and 11 bases stayed unmatched. CDR3 sequence: CASTGRDRAGTEAFF. The CDR3 DNA reads TGTGCCAGCACCGGTAGGGACAGGGCTGGTACTGAAGCTTTCTTT.

This chain uses TRBV6-5 with TRBJ2-5; TRBD2 aligns across 12 bases. CDR1 is MNHEY, CDR2 SVGAGI, per germline. The CDR3 runs to 16 residues. After removal of 2 bases from V and 4 bases from J, the junction contained 5 bases not matched to a gene. This CDR3 is CASSYPSSGGGETQYF. Here the CDR3 DNA reads TGTGCCAGCAGTTACCCTTCTAGCGGGGGGGGAGAGACCCAGTACTTC.

The rearrangement links TRBV5-4 to TRBJ2-7; 7 nucleotides align to TRBD2. Germline V gene data show CDR1 as SGHNT and CDR2 as YYREEE (reference sequence). The CDR3 sequence is 15 residues long. J was trimmed by 6 bases and V by 0 bases; bases with no gene match: 9. The CDR3 is CASSLAAGVGSEQYF. The CDR3 DNA sequence: TGTGCCAGCAGCTTGGCGGCGGGAGTCGGCTCCGAGCAGTACTTC.

In this sample, this clone turned up once. The junction does not match germline at one end; this may be a read error. This rearrangement joins TRBV2 to TRBJ2-5; 8 nucleotides match TRBD2. The V gene's germline CDR1 is SNHLY and CDR2 FYNNEI. There are 10 residues in the CDR3. The CDR3 region is CASRLRGGHF. CDR3 coding DNA: TGTGCCAGCAGGTTACGGGGGGGGCACTTC. The complete variable domain, with remaining parts taken from reference TRBV2 and TRBJ2-5, reads EPEVTQTPSHQVTQMGQEVILRCVPISNHLYFYWYRQILGQKVEFLVSFYNNEISEKSEIFDDQFSVERPDGSNFTLKIRSTKLEDSAMYFCASRLRGGHFGPGTRLLVL.